The clone carrying this T cell receptor (beta chain) was seen only a few times. The antigen is unknown. The CDR3 extends 3 residues past the end of the read, so its final part is completed from the germline J gene. CDR3 size: 14 residues. CDR1 and CDR2 from the germline V gene are SEHNR and FQNEAQ (reference sequence). V was cut by 5 bases and J by 4 bases, with 14 bases left in between. This entry comes from a study of T cell clonality in common variable immunodeficiency. The data were produced by immunoSEQ multiplex PCR, yet TCRdb's version contains in-frame clones alone and is incomplete. The specimen has around 29,000 clones, none found just once. Whole-study results and caveats: T cell subpopulation sequencing would be needed to explain CVID clonality. CVID subjects had higher TCRbeta clonality than healthy controls, most marked in about a third. CVID subjects shared fewer TCRbeta clones than healthy controls did.

Source material: peripheral blood mononuclear cells. The source is a person between 18 and 70 years old in good health. This chain connects TRBV7-9 to TRBJ1-2; the D gene is possibly TRBD1 (5 bases). The CDR3: CASSAMGLTYGYTF. Incomplete CDR3 DNA: TGTGCCAGCAGCGCCATGGGACTGACCTATGGC.